This TCR beta chain was retrieved from a study of T-cell reconstitution after alpha-beta-depleted transplantation in children. Germline V gene data show CDR1 as SEHNR and CDR2 as FQNEAQ (reference sequence). This CDR3 comprises 16 residues. V shed 5 bases and J shed 1 base, with 17 bases lying between them. Unique molecular identifiers were built into the TCRbeta library. TCRdb used MiXCR to reprocess the PCR reads, holding one entry per CDR3 protein. In the table there are about 340,000 distinct CDR3 sequences, about an eighth of which are singletons. This clonotype was counted ten times or more. Sequenced here: PBMCs, sampled from the stem cell graft. This TCR was recovered from a human donor who donated a stem cell graft to a child with Fanconi anemia. The chain carries TRBV7-9 and TRBJ1-1; possible D gene TRBD1, 5 bases. The CDR3 DNA reads TGTGCCAGCAGCCCGACGAGAGGGACTCGGAACACTGAAGCTTTCTTT. Translation gives CASSPTRGTRNTEAFF.